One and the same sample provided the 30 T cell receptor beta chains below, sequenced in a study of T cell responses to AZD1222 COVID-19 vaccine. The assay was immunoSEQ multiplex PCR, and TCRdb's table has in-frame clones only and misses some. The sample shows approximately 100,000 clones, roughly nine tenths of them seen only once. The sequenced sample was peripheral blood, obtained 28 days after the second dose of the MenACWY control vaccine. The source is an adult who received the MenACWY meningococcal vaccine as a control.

CDR3 region: CASSQGDRPGANEKLFF. CDR3 in DNA: TGCGCCAGCAGCCAAGGGGACAGGCCCGGAGCTAATGAAAAACTGTTTTTT. The rearrangement links TRBV4-1 to TRBJ1-4; 8 bases match TRBD1. The CDR3 extends over 17 amino acids. Germline V CDR1 and CDR2: MGHRA, YSYEKL. J lost 3 bases, V lost 1 base, and 7 bases had no gene match.

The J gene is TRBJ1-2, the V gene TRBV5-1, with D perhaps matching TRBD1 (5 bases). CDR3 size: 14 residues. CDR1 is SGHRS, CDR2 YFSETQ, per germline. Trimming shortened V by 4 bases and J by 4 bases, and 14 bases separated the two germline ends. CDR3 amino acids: CASSLGDVTYGYTF. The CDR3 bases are TGCGCCAGCAGCCTAGGGGACGTTACCTATGGCTACACCTTC.

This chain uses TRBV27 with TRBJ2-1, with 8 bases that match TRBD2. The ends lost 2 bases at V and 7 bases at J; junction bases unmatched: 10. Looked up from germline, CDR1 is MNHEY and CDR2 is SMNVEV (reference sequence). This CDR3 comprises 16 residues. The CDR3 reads CASSLVSGGAINEQFF. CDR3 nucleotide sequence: TGTGCCAGCAGTTTAGTCTCGGGGGGGGCCATTAATGAGCAGTTCTTC.

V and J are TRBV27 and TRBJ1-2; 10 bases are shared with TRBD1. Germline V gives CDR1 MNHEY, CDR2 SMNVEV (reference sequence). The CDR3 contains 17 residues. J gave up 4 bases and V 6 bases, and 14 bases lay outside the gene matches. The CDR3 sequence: CASSLTRRQGASYGYTF. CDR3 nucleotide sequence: TGTGCCAGCAGCCTGACACGAAGACAGGGGGCGAGCTATGGCTACACCTTC.

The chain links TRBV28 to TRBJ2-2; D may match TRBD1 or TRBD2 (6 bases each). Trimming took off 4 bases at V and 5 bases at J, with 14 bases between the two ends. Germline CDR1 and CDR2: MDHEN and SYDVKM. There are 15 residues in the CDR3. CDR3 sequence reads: CASSSMGAGTGELFF. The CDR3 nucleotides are TGTGCCAGCAGTTCAATGGGGGCGGGAACCGGGGAGCTGTTTTTT.

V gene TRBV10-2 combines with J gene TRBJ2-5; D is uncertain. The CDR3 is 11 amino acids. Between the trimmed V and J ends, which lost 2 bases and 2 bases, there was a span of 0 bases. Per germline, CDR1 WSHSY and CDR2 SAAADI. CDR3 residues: CASSEQETQYF. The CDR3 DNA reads TGCGCCAGCAGTGAGCAAGAGACCCAGTACTTC.

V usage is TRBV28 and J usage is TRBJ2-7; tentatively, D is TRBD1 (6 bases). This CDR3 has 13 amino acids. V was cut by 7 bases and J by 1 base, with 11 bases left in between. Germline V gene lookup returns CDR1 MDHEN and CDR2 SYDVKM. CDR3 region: CASTPGQSYEQYF. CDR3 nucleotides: TGTGCCAGCACCCCCGGACAGTCCTACGAGCAGTACTTC.

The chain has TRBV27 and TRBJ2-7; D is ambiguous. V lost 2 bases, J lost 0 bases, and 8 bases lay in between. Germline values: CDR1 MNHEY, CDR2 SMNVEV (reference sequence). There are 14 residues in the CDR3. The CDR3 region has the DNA TGTGCCAGCAGTTTAACAGCGTCCTCCTACGAGCAGTACTTC. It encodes CASSLTASSYEQYF.

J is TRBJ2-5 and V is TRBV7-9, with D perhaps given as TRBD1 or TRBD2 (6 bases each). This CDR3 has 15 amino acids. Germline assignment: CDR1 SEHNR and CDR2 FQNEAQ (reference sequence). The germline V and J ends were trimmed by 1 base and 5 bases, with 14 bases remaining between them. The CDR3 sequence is CASSLGWGARETQYF. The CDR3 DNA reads TGTGCCAGCAGCTTAGGTTGGGGGGCGCGGGAGACCCAGTACTTC.

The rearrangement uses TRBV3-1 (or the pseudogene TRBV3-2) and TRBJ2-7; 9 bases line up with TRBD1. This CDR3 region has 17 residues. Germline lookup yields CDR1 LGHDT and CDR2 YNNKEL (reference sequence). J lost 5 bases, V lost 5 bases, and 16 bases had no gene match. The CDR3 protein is CASSSSRLGTGIHEQYF. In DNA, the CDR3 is TGTGCCAGCAGCTCATCTCGACTCGGGACAGGGATCCACGAGCAGTACTTC.

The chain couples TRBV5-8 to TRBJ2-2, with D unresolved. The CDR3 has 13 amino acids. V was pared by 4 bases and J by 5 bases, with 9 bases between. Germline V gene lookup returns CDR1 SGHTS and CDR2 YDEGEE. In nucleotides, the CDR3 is TGTGCCAGCAGCAGGGCGACAACCGGGGAGCTGTTTTTT. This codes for CASSRATTGELFF.

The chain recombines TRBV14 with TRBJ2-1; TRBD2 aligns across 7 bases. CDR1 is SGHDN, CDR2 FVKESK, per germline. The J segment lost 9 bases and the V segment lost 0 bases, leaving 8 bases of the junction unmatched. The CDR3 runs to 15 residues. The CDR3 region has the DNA TGTGCCAGCAGCCAAGATGTGGGGAGGGACGGTGAGCAGTTCTTC. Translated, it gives CASSQDVGRDGEQFF.

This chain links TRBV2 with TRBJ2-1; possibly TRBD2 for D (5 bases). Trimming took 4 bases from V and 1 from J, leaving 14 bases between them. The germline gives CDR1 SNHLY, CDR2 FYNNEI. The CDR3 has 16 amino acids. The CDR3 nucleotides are TGTGCCAGCAGTGGGAGGAGCGGATATTCCTACAATGAGCAGTTCTTC. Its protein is CASSGRSGYSYNEQFF.

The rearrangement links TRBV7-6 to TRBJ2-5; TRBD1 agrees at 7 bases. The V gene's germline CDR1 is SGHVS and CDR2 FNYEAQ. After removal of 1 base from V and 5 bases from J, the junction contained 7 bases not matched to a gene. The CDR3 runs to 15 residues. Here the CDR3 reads CASSLVGQFGETQYF. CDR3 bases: TGTGCCAGCAGCTTAGTGGGACAGTTCGGGGAGACCCAGTACTTC.

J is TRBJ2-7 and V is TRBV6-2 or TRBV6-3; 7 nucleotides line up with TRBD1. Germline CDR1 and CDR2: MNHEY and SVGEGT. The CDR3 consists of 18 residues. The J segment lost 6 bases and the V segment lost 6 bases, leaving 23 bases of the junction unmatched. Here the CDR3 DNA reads TGTGCCAGCAGCACCGACAGGGTAGGGACCACCCGAAGGACCGAGCAGTACTTC. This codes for CASSTDRVGTTRRTEQYF.

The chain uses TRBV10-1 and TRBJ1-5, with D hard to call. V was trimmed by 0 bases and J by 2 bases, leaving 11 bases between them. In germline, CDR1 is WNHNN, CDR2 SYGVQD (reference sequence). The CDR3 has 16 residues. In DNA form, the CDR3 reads TGCGCCAGCAGTGAGTCAGGAAGGGAGGGCAATCAGCCCCAGCATTTT. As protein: CASSESGREGNQPQHF.

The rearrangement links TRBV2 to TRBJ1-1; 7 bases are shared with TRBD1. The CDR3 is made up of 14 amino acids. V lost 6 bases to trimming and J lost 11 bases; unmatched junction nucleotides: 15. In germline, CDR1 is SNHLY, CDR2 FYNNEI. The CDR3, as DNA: TGTGCCAGCAGGGAACGGACAGGTCTCGATAGGGCTTTCTTT. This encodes CASRERTGLDRAFF.

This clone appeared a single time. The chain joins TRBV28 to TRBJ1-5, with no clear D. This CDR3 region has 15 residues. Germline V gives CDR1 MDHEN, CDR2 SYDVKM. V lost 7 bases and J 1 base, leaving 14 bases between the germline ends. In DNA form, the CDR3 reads TGTGCCAGCAAAGGGCGTAGGGAGAGCAATCAGCCCCAGCATTTT. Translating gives CASKGRRESNQPQHF.

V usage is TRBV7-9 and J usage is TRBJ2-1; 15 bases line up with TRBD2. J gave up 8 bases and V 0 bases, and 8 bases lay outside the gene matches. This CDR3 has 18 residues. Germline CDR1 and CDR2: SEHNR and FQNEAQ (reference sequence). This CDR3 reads CASSLAGLAGGNMDEQFF. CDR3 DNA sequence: TGTGCCAGCAGCTTAGCTGGACTAGCGGGGGGGAATATGGATGAGCAGTTCTTC.

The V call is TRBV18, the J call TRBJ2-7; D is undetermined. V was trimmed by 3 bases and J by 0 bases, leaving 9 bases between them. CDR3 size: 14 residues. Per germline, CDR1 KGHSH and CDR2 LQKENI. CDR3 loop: CASSPRHDSYEQYF. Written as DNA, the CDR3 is TGTGCCAGCTCACCTCGACACGACTCCTACGAGCAGTACTTC.

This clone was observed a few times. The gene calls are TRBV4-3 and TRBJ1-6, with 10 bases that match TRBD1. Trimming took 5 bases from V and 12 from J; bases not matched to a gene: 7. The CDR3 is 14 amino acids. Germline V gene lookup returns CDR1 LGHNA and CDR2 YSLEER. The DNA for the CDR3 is TGCGCCAGCAGCTCCGGACAGGGGGGTGGACCCCTCCACTTT. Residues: CASSSGQGGGPLHF.

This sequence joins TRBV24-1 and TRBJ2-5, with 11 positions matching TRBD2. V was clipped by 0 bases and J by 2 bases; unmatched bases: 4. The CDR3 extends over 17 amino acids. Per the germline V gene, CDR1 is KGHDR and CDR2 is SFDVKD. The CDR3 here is CATSDLRLAGLQETQYF. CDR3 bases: TGTGCCACCAGTGATTTGCGACTAGCGGGGCTGCAAGAGACCCAGTACTTC.

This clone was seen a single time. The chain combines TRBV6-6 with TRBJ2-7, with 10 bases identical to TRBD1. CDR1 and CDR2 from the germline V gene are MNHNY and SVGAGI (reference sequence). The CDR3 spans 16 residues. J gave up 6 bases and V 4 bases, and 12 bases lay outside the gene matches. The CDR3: CASSSGPGQGTSEQYF. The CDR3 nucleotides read TGTGCCAGCAGTTCAGGACCGGGACAGGGGACGTCCGAGCAGTACTTC.

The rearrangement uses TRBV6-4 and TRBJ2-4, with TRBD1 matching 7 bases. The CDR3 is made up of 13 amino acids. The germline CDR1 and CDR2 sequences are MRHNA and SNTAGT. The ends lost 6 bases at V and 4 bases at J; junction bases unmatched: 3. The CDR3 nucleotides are TGTGCCAGCAGGAAGACAGGGAAAAACATTCAGTACTTC. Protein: CASRKTGKNIQYF.

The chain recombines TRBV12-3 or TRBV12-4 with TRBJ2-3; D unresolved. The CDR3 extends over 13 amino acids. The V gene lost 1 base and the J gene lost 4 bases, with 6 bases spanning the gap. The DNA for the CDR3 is TGTGCCAGCAGTTTAGGGCCGGCAGATACGCAGTATTTT. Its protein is CASSLGPADTQYF.

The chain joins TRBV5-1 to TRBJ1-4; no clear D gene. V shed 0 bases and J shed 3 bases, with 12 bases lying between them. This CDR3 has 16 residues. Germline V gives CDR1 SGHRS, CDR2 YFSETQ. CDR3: CASSLESGSSNEKLFF. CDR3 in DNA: TGCGCCAGCAGCTTGGAATCAGGTTCTTCTAATGAAAAACTGTTTTTT.

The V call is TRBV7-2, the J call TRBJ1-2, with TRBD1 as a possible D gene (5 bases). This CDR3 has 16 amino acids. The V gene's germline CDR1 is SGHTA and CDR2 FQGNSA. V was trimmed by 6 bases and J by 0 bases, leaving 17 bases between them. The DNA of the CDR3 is TGTGCCAGCAGTACGGGGGGACTAGTATCTAACTATGGCTACACCTTC. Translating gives CASSTGGLVSNYGYTF.

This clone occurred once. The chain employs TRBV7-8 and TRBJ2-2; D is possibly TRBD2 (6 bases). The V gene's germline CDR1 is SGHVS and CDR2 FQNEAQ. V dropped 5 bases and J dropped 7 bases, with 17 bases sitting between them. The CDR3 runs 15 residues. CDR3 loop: CASSTGVGGGGELFF. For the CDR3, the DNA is TGTGCCAGCAGCACGGGGGTCGGGGGAGGCGGGGAGCTGTTTTTT.

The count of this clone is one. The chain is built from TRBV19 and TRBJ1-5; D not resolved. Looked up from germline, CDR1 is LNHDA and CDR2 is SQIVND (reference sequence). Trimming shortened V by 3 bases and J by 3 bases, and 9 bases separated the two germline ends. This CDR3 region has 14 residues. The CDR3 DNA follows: TGTGCCAGTAGTATCCAAGGTCCCAATCAGCCCCAGCATTTT. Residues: CASSIQGPNQPQHF. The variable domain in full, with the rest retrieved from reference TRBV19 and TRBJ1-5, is DGGITQSPKYLFRKEGQNVTLSCEQNLNHDAMYWYRQDPGQGLRLIYYSQIVNDFQKGDIAEGYSVSREKKESFPLTVTSAQKNPTAFYLCASSIQGPNQPQHFGDGTRLSIL.

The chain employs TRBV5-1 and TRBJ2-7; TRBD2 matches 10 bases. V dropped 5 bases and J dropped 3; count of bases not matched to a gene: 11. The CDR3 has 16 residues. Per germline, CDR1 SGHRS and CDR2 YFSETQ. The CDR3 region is CASSSGGVAGGYEQYF. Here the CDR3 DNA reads TGCGCCAGCAGTTCAGGGGGAGTAGCGGGGGGCTACGAGCAGTACTTC.